This entry describes one T cell receptor (beta chain). Repertoires were generated with immunoSEQ multiplex PCR, while TCRdb's copy carries only in-frame clones and drops some. The sample consists of roughly 30,000 clones, over 80% of them appearing once. This sample is drawn from a study of OX40 agonist ivuxolimab in advanced cancers. This clonotype was obtained from an adult with an advanced solid tumor such as melanoma, head and neck, liver or kidney cancer. Material: CD4+ or CD8+ T cells sorted from blood, obtained in a trial of the OX40 agonist ivuxolimab.

In nucleotides, the CDR3 is TGTGCCAGCAGCTTACTCACAGATACGCAGTATTTT. Its translation: CASSLLTDTQYF. The chain has TRBV5-4 and TRBJ2-3, with D unclear. Germline V gene lookup returns CDR1 SGHNT and CDR2 YYREEE (reference sequence). The CDR3 is made up of 12 amino acids. Trimming cost V 2 bases and J 2 bases, with 3 bases left between them.